The TCR beta chain under discussion was sequenced for a study of T-cell reconstitution after alpha-beta-depleted transplantation in children. Between the trimmed V and J ends, which lost 5 bases and 3 bases, there was a span of 8 bases. The CDR3 is 13 amino acids. Germline CDR1 and CDR2: SGHAT and FQDESV (reference sequence). For TCRbeta, the library was prepared with unique molecular identifiers. TCRdb fed the PCR reads into MiXCR, producing one record per CDR3 protein. The sample has approximately 520,000 distinct CDR3 sequences; about 30% are singletons. The material was PBMCs from the stem cell graft donor, obtained from the stem cell graft. This chain connects TRBV11-1 to TRBJ2-1; no firm D call. The sequence was obtained from a human donor who donated a stem cell graft to a child with aplastic anemia. The CDR3 loop is CASSPVYYNEQFF. The DNA of the CDR3 is TGTGCCAGCAGCCCTGTTTACTACAATGAGCAGTTCTTC.